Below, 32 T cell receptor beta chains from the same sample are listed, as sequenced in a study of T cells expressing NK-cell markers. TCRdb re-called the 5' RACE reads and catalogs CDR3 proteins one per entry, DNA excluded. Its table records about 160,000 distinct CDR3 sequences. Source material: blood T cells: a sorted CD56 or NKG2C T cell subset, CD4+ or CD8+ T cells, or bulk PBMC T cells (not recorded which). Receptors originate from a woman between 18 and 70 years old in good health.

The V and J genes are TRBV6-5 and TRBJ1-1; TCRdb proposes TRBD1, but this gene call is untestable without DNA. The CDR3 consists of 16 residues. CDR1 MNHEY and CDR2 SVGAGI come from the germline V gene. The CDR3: CASSSHFGKGDTEAFF.

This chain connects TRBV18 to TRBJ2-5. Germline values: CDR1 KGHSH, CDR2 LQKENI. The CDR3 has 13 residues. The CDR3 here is CASSQGNQETQYF.

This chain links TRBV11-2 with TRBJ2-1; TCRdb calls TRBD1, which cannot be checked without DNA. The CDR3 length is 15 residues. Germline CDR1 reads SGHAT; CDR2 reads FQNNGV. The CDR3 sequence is CASSFRLAGVNEQFF.

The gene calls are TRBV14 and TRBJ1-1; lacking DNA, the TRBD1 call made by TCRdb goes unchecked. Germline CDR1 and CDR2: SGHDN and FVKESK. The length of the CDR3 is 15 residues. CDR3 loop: CASSLTGGLNTEAFF.

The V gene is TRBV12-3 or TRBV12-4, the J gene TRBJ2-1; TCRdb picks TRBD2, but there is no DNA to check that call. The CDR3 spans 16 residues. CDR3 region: CASSPPGLAGGFEQFF.

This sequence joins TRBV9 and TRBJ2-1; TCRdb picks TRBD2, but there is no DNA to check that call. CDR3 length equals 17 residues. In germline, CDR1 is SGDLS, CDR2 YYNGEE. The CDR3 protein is CASSFSLAGGIYNEQFF.

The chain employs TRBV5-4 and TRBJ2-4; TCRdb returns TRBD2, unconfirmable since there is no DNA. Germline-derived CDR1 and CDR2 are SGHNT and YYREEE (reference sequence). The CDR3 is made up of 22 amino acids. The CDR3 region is CASSLLTGRLAGGSLAKNIQYF.

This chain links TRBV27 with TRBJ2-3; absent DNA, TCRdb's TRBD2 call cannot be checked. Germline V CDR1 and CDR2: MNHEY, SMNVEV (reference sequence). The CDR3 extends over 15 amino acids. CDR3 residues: CASRGLGGGGDTQYF.

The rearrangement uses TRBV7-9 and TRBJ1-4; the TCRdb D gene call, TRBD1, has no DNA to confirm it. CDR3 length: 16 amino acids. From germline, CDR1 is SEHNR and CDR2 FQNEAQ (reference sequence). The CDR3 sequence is CASSRWTTATNEKLFF.

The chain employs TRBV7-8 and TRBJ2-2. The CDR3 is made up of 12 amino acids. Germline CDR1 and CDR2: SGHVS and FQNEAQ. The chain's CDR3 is CASSLTSGELFF.

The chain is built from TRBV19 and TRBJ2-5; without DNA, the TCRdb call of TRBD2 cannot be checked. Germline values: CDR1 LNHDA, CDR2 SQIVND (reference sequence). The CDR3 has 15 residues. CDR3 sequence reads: CASSTGGGAGETQYF.

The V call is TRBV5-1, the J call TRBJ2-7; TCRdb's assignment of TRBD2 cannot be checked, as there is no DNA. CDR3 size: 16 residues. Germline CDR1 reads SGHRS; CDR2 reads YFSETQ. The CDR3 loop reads CASSPGTSGRAGEQYF.

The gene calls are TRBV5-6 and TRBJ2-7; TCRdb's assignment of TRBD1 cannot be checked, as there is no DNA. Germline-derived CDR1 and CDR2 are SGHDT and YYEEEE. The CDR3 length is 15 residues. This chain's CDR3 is CASSLTGTLSYEQYF.

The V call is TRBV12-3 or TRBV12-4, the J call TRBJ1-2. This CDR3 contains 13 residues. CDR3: CASSFGRDLGYTF.

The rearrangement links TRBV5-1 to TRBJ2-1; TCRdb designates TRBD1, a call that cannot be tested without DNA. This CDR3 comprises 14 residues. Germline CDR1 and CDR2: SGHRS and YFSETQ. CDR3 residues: CASSLGQAYNEQFF.

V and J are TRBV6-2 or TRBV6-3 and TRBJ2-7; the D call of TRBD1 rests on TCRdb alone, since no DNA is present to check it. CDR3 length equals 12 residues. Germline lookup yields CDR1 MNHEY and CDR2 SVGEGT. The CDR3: CASNRLSYEQYF.

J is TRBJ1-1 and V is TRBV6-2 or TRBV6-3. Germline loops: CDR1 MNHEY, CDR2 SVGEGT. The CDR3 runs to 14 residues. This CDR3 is CASSWASRGSEAFF.

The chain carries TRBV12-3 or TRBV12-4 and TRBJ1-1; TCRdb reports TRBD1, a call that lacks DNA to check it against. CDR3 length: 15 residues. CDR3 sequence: CASSPQTTGTDEAFF.

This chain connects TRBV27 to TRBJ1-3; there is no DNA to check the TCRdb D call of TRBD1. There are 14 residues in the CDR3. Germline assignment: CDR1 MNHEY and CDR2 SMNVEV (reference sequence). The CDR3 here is CASSSGGNRNTIYF.

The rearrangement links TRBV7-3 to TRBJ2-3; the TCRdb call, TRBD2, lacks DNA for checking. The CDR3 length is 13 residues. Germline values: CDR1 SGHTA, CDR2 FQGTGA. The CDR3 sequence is CASSPSGRAFLYF.

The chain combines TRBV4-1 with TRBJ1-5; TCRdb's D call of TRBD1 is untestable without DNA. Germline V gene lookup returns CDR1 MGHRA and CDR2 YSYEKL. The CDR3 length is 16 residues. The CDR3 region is CASSQEGRGRNQPQHF.

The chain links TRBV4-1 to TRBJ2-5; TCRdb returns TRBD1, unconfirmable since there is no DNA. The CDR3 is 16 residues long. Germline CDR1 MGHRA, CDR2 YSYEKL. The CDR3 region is CASSQDGGAYQETQYF.

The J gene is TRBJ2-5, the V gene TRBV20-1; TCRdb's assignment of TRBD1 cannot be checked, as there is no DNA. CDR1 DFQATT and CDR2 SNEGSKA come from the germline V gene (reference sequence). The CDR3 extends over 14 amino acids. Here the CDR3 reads CSARDGTAGETQYF.

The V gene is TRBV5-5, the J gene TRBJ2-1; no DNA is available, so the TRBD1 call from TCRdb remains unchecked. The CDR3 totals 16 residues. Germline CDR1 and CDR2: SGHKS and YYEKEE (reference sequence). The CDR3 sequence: CASSLEYGGSYNEQFF.

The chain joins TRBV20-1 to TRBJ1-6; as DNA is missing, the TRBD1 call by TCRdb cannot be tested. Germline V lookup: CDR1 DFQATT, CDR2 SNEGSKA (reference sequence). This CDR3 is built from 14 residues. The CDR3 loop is CSASSRADNSPLHF.

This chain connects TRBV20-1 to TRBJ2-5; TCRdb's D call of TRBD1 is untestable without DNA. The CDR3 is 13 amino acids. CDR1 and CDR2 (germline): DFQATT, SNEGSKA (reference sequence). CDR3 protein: CSAREGTEETQYF.

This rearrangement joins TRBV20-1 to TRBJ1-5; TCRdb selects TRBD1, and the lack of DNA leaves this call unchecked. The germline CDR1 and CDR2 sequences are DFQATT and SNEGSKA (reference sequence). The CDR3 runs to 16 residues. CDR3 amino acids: CSATVQGGASNQPQHF.

CDR3 region: CSARDVTGGTYEQYF. The chain recombines TRBV20-1 with TRBJ2-7. CDR3 length: 15 amino acids. The germline gives CDR1 DFQATT, CDR2 SNEGSKA (reference sequence).

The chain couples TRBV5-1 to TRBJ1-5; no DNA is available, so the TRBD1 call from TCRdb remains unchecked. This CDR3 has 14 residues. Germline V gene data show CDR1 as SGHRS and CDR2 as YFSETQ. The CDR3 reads CASSFGGNGQPQHF.

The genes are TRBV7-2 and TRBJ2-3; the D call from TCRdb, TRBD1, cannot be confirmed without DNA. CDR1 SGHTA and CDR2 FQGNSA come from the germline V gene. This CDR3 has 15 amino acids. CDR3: CASSGDRHSTDTQYF. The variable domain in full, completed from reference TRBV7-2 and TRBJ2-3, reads GAGVSQSPSNKVTEKGKDVELRCDPISGHTALYWYRQSLGQGLEFLIYFQGNSAPDKSGLPSDRFSAERTGGSVSTLTIQRTQQEDSAVYLCASSGDRHSTDTQYFGPGTRLTVL.

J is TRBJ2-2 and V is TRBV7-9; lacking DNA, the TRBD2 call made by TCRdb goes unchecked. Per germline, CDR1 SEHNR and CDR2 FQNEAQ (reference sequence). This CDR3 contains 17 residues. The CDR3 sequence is CASSSFSTSGRAVELFF. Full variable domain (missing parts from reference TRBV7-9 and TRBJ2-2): DTGVSQNPRHKITKRGQNVTFRCDPISEHNRLYWYRQTLGQGPEFLTYFQNEAQLEKSRLLSDRFSAERPKGSFSTLEIQRTEQGDSAMYLCASSSFSTSGRAVELFFGEGSRLTVL.

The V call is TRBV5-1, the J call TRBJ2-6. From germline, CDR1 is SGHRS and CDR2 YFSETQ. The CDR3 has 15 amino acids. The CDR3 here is CASSPGGDGANVLTF.